Detailed here is one T cell receptor beta chain. Its cognate antigen is unknown. In the original processing: Each donor had about 100,000 to nearly 550,000 clonotypes. TCRdb processed the 5' RACE reads anew with MiXCR; each CDR3 protein has one entry. These V and J calls rely on TCRdb rather than the paper's analysis. The sample has around 380,000 distinct CDR3 sequences, around 30% seen once; the top ten hold more than 5.5%. This entry is derived from a study of identical twins' blood T cells. Study-wide results and limits: Twin repertoire similarity may partly reflect shared environment.

The TCR comes from a woman between 18 and 50 years old in good health. Sequencing used PBMCs.

CDR3 residues: CRVGGKSEAFF. CDR3 bases: TGTAGAGTAGGGGGAAAATCTGAAGCTTTCTTT. The rearrangement links TRBV7-8 to TRBJ1-1; tentatively, D is TRBD1 (6 bases). The CDR3 is 11 residues long. CDR1 is SGHVS, CDR2 FQNEAQ, per germline. Supplemented by reference TRBV7-8 and TRBJ1-1, the full variable domain reads GAGVSQSPRYKVAKRGQDVALRCDPISGHVSLFWYQQALGQGPEFLTYFQNEAQLDKSGLPSDRFFAERPEGSVSTLKIQRTQQEDSAVYLCRVGGKSEAFFGQGTRLTVV.